These 31 T cell receptor beta chains originate from one sample sequenced in a study of lymphopenia after photon versus proton radiotherapy. The data were produced by immunoSEQ multiplex PCR, yet TCRdb's version contains in-frame clones alone and is incomplete. This sample has under 20,000 clones; around nine tenths occur once, and the top ten carry 6% to 7%. Sequences were derived from peripheral blood, sampled from a patient treated with photon-based radiotherapy. The origin of the receptors is a man between 60 and 70 years old with pancreatic cancer.

Here the CDR3 DNA reads TGTGCCAGCAGCAGCCGCAGGTTTAGCTCCTACGAGCAGTACTTC. Its translation is CASSSRRFSSYEQYF. The chain carries TRBV7-8 and TRBJ2-7, with D unclear. CDR3 length: 15 amino acids. CDR1 is SGHVS, CDR2 FQNEAQ, per germline. V gave up 5 bases and J gave up 0 bases, with 14 bases separating them. Supplemented by reference TRBV7-8 and TRBJ2-7, the full variable domain reads GAGVSQSPRYKVAKRGQDVALRCDPISGHVSLFWYQQALGQGPEFLTYFQNEAQLDKSGLPSDRFFAERPEGSVSTLKIQRTQQEDSAVYLCASSSRRFSSYEQYFGPGTRLTVT.

In DNA, the CDR3 is TGTGCCAGCAGCGTAGTCCCCGCGACCCGCACAGATACGCAGTATTTT. Translated: CASSVVPATRTDTQYF. The rearrangement links TRBV9 to TRBJ2-3, with no clear D. The V and J ends lost 0 bases and 1 base respectively, with 12 bases between them. The germline gives CDR1 SGDLS, CDR2 YYNGEE. CDR3 length equals 16 residues.

This clone came up once. The V call is TRBV6-1, the J call TRBJ1-3; the D is unclear. Germline CDR1 and CDR2: MNHNS and SASEGT. Deletions cut 4 bases from V and 1 base from J, with 8 bases between. This CDR3 region has 14 residues. CDR3 in DNA: TGTGCCAGCAGTGGCGGGATTTCTGGAAACACCATATATTTT. This gives the protein CASSGGISGNTIYF.

J is TRBJ2-1 and V is TRBV5-4; D is undetermined. Germline CDR1 and CDR2: SGHNT and YYREEE (reference sequence). This CDR3 has 13 residues. V was trimmed by 2 bases and J by 5 bases, leaving 8 bases between them. The CDR3 DNA is TGTGCCAGCAGCTTAGGCAGTGACAATGAGCAGTTCTTC. This sequence encodes CASSLGSDNEQFF.

The chain uses TRBV5-8 and TRBJ2-3; no clear D. This CDR3 comprises 13 residues. V was clipped by 1 base and J by 6 bases, with 9 bases between them. CDR1 is SGHTS, CDR2 YDEGEE, per germline. In nucleotides, the CDR3 is TGTGCCAGCAGCTTGATGCACGTGGATACGCAGTATTTT. Translating it yields CASSLMHVDTQYF.

The V gene is TRBV5-1, the J gene TRBJ2-7, with 10 nucleotides matching TRBD1. The ends lost 0 bases at V and 3 bases at J; junction bases unmatched: 9. This CDR3 region has 17 residues. From germline, CDR1 is SGHRS and CDR2 YFSETQ. The CDR3 nucleotides are TGCGCCAGCAGCTTGGAATCGTGGGACAGGGGTCACTACGAGCAGTACTTC. Amino acid sequence: CASSLESWDRGHYEQYF.

The genes are TRBV6-5 and TRBJ1-2, with 10 bases that match TRBD1. The V gene's germline CDR1 is MNHEY and CDR2 SVGAGI. Trimming took 2 bases from V and 3 from J; bases not matched to a gene: 6. The CDR3 loop spans 16 amino acids. DNA for the CDR3: TGTGCCAGCAGTTACCAACCGACAGGGGGCTACTATGGCTACACCTTC. Encoded protein: CASSYQPTGGYYGYTF.

The chain couples TRBV7-9 to TRBJ2-1; TRBD2 is a possible D gene (6 bases). V gave up 2 bases and J gave up 4 bases, with 9 bases separating them. CDR3 length: 14 residues. Germline assignment: CDR1 SEHNR and CDR2 FQNEAQ (reference sequence). CDR3 sequence reads: CASSLFSGYNEQFF. The CDR3 nucleotides read TGTGCCAGCAGCTTATTCAGCGGGTACAATGAGCAGTTCTTC.

The table lists this clone with a count of one. The genes are TRBV6-5 and TRBJ2-1; D remains ambiguous. Germline CDR1 MNHEY, CDR2 SVGAGI. V lost 3 bases, J lost 7 bases, and 4 bases lay in between. The CDR3 extends over 11 amino acids. CDR3 loop: CASSYSNEQFF. DNA of the CDR3: TGTGCCAGCAGTTATTCGAATGAGCAGTTCTTC.

V and J are TRBV6-5 and TRBJ2-7; D remains unclear. The CDR3 is made up of 14 amino acids. V was clipped by 3 bases and J by 0 bases, with 9 bases between them. Germline assignment: CDR1 MNHEY and CDR2 SVGAGI. CDR3 DNA sequence: TGTGCCAGCAGTTATTACCCTAGCTCCTACGAGCAGTACTTC. This sequence encodes CASSYYPSSYEQYF.

This chain links TRBV5-1 with TRBJ2-3; 13 nucleotides agree with TRBD2. Germline V gives CDR1 SGHRS, CDR2 YFSETQ. The V and J ends lost 4 bases and 2 bases, in that order; junction bases with no gene match: 10. This CDR3 has 18 amino acids. DNA for the CDR3: TGCGCCAGCAGCGCGACTAGCGGGGGGACTCTGGACACAGATACGCAGTATTTT. Amino acids: CASSATSGGTLDTDTQYF.

This chain connects TRBV7-6 to TRBJ1-4; weak D call: TRBD1 (6 bases). Trimming cost V 0 bases and J 7 bases, with 9 bases left between them. The CDR3 totals 14 residues. Germline V lookup: CDR1 SGHVS, CDR2 FNYEAQ. The CDR3 DNA sequence: TGTGCCAGCAGCTTAGCTCCAGGGGTTGAAAAACTGTTTTTT. It is translated as CASSLAPGVEKLFF.

The V gene is TRBV18, the J gene TRBJ2-3; 13 bases agree with TRBD2. This CDR3 has 17 amino acids. Germline V lookup: CDR1 KGHSH, CDR2 LQKENI. V gave up 3 bases and J gave up 0 bases; unmatched junction bases: 3. CDR3 loop: CASSPTSGGASTDTQYF. CDR3 sequence (DNA): TGTGCCAGCTCACCCACTAGCGGGGGGGCTAGCACAGATACGCAGTATTTT.

The rearrangement links TRBV11-2 to TRBJ1-1; D is possibly TRBD1 (6 bases). Deletions cut 5 bases from V and 3 bases from J, with 16 bases between. The V gene's germline CDR1 is SGHAT and CDR2 FQNNGV. The CDR3 consists of 15 residues. CDR3 loop: CASSPHRAGDTEAFF. CDR3 in DNA: TGTGCCAGCAGCCCACACAGGGCTGGGGACACTGAAGCTTTCTTT. The variable domain in full, completed from reference TRBV11-2 and TRBJ1-1, reads EAGVAQSPRYKIIEKRQSVAFWCNPISGHATLYWYQQILGQGPKLLIQFQNNGVVDDSQLPKDRFSAERLKGVDSTLKIQPAKLEDSAVYLCASSPHRAGDTEAFFGQGTRLTVV.

V and J are TRBV7-9 and TRBJ1-5, with D tentatively TRBD1 (6 bases). Germline V gene data show CDR1 as SEHNR and CDR2 as FQNEAQ (reference sequence). The CDR3 totals 15 residues. Trimming cost V 4 bases and J 6 bases, with 16 bases left between them. This CDR3 reads CASSSYGGQGQPQHF. Written as DNA, the CDR3 is TGTGCCAGCAGCTCCTATGGGGGACAAGGTCAGCCCCAGCATTTT.

The V and J genes are TRBV27 and TRBJ1-2; tentative D call: TRBD1 (6 bases). This CDR3 has 13 residues. Germline V gene lookup returns CDR1 MNHEY and CDR2 SMNVEV (reference sequence). V dropped 6 bases and J dropped 2 bases, with 10 bases sitting between them. The CDR3, as DNA: TGTGCCAGCAGCGCCACAGGGAACTATGGCTACACCTTC. Translation: CASSATGNYGYTF.

This chain links TRBV7-2 with TRBJ1-2; D gene unclear. Looked up from germline, CDR1 is SGHTA and CDR2 is FQGNSA. Trimming cost V 5 bases and J 0 bases, with 13 bases left between them. This CDR3 contains 15 residues. The DNA for the CDR3 is TGTGCCAGCAGCCCGCTACTTGGGACTAACTATGGCTACACCTTC. It encodes CASSPLLGTNYGYTF.

This clone appeared a single time. This chain joins TRBV7-8 and TRBJ1-2; 7 bases align to TRBD1. The CDR3 totals 17 residues. Germline V gene lookup returns CDR1 SGHVS and CDR2 FQNEAQ. V lost 4 bases, J lost 4 bases, and 15 bases stayed unmatched. As DNA, the CDR3 is TGTGCCAGCAGCTCCCGGACAGGCTCAACGGGGGGCTATGGCTACACCTTC. Amino acids: CASSSRTGSTGGYGYTF.

The CDR3 DNA is TGTGCCAGCAGTAAGGCGGGACTCCCAGGGGAGCAGTTCTTC. Encoded protein: CASSKAGLPGEQFF. The gene calls are TRBV6-5 and TRBJ2-1, with D perhaps TRBD2 (6 bases). The CDR3 contains 14 residues. The V end lost 5 bases, the J end lost 10 bases, and 18 bases lay between the germline ends. Germline V CDR1 and CDR2: MNHEY, SVGAGI.

This clone has more than one count but fewer than ten. The chain employs TRBV7-8 and TRBJ1-3; D gene unclear. V gave up 1 base and J gave up 1 base, with 5 bases separating them. The CDR3 sequence is 14 residues long. In germline, CDR1 is SGHVS, CDR2 FQNEAQ. The CDR3 region is CASSLGRSGNTIYF. CDR3 nucleotide sequence: TGTGCCAGCAGCTTAGGGCGGTCTGGAAACACCATATATTTT.

The CDR3 DNA sequence: TGTGCCAGCAGCGTAGGTCGGGTCTCCTACGAGCAGTACTTC. Translated: CASSVGRVSYEQYF. The gene calls are TRBV9 and TRBJ2-7; unclear D gene. Germline V gene data show CDR1 as SGDLS and CDR2 as YYNGEE. The CDR3 is 14 amino acids. V lost 0 bases to trimming and J lost 0 bases, with 7 bases between them. Supplemented by reference TRBV9 and TRBJ2-7, the full variable domain reads DSGVTQTPKHLITATGQRVTLRCSPRSGDLSVYWYQQSLDQGLQFLIQYYNGEERAKGNILERFSAQQFPDLHSELNLSSLELGDSALYFCASSVGRVSYEQYFGPGTRLTVT.

The chain combines TRBV18 with TRBJ2-1; 8 bases map to TRBD2. The V gene end was trimmed by 5 bases and the J gene end by 4 bases; junction bases not matched to a gene: 4. Germline V gene data show CDR1 as KGHSH and CDR2 as LQKENI. The CDR3 length is 14 residues. The CDR3 DNA sequence: TGTGCCAGCTCAGAGGCGGGGGGATACAATGAGCAGTTCTTC. The encoded protein is CASSEAGGYNEQFF.

The V gene is TRBV19, the J gene TRBJ2-1; possibly TRBD1 for D (5 bases). The CDR3 has 16 amino acids. V was clipped by 3 bases and J by 3 bases, with 15 bases between them. CDR1 LNHDA and CDR2 SQIVND come from the germline V gene (reference sequence). The DNA for the CDR3 is TGTGCCAGTAGTATGAGGTCGGCAGGGCTCTACAATGAGCAGTTCTTC. The encoded protein is CASSMRSAGLYNEQFF.

The rearrangement joins TRBV5-1 to TRBJ1-3; the D is unclear. The CDR3 is made up of 17 amino acids. V dropped 4 bases and J dropped 2 bases, with 19 bases sitting between them. Germline loops: CDR1 SGHRS, CDR2 YFSETQ. DNA for the CDR3: TGCGCCAGCAGCCTAGGGCCCCAAGCTGGGCCTGGAAACACCATATATTTT. Translation: CASSLGPQAGPGNTIYF.

The chain uses TRBV4-2 and TRBJ2-1; D gene uncertain. The CDR3 has 13 amino acids. The V gene's germline CDR1 is LGHNA and CDR2 YNFKEQ. V shed 1 base and J shed 5 bases, with 6 bases lying between them. The CDR3 coding sequence is TGTGCCAGCAGCCAAGGGGCCCACAATGAGCAGTTCTTC. It translates to CASSQGAHNEQFF.

This sequence joins TRBV5-1 and TRBJ1-4; the D is unclear. Germline CDR1 is SGHRS and CDR2 is YFSETQ. V shed 3 bases and J shed 0 bases, with 12 bases lying between them. This CDR3 comprises 16 residues. CDR3 loop: CASSSRSGTTNEKLFF. As DNA, the CDR3 is TGCGCCAGCAGCTCGAGATCCGGGACAACTAATGAAAAACTGTTTTTT.

The CDR3 DNA reads as TGTGCCAGCAGCGTAGCTAGCGGGGGAAACTACGAGCAGTACTTC. Its translation is CASSVASGGNYEQYF. The rearrangement joins TRBV9 to TRBJ2-7; 10 nucleotides match TRBD2. Per germline, CDR1 SGDLS and CDR2 YYNGEE. CDR3 length: 15 residues. J was trimmed by 3 bases and V by 0 bases; bases with no gene match: 3.

This chain joins TRBV6-5 and TRBJ1-2; D is undetermined. The CDR3 is made up of 16 amino acids. Germline V gives CDR1 MNHEY, CDR2 SVGAGI. Trimming took off 3 bases at V and 4 bases at J, with 18 bases between the two ends. The CDR3 region is CASSYFGGRRSYGYTF. CDR3 DNA: TGTGCCAGCAGTTATTTTGGAGGCAGGCGTAGCTATGGCTACACCTTC.

V gene TRBV19 combines with J gene TRBJ2-1, with 16 bases that match TRBD2. CDR3 length: 18 amino acids. Germline CDR1 and CDR2: LNHDA and SQIVND (reference sequence). V trimming: 7 bases; J trimming: 9 bases; junction bases outside the gene matches: 15. CDR3 protein: CASTLGTSGGAGIGEQFF. The CDR3 DNA sequence: TGTGCCAGTACCCTAGGGACTAGCGGGGGGGCCGGTATCGGTGAGCAGTTCTTC.

The chain uses TRBV2 and TRBJ1-4; tentative D call: TRBD1 (5 bases). The germline V and J ends were trimmed by 2 bases and 1 base, with 17 bases remaining between them. Germline CDR1 reads SNHLY; CDR2 reads FYNNEI. This CDR3 region has 18 residues. The CDR3 coding sequence is TGTGCCAGCAGTGAACTGGGACGTGGTGTGGTAACTAATGAAAAACTGTTTTTT. Translated: CASSELGRGVVTNEKLFF.

V usage is TRBV11-2 and J usage is TRBJ1-5; unclear D gene. Germline CDR1 is SGHAT and CDR2 is FQNNGV. The CDR3 contains 14 residues. Deletions cut 5 bases from V and 4 bases from J, with 12 bases between. CDR3 bases: TGTGCCAGCAGCCCATCCGACACGAATCAGCCCCAGCATTTT. Translating it yields CASSPSDTNQPQHF.